These 9 T cell receptor beta chains were sequenced from one sample in a study of cytomegalovirus exposure and HLA in healthy donors. A multiplex PCR was run with 60 Vbeta primers and 13 Jbeta primers. Here immunoSEQ multiplex PCR was the method, and the copy in TCRdb shows in-frame clones only, minus some. The sample lists fewer than 130,000 clones, more than 65% seen once, with roughly 13% in the top ten. Sequencing input: PBMCs. These receptors were obtained from a man aged 25 to 40 in good health and CMV-seropositive.

This chain joins TRBV4-3 and TRBJ1-2; 7 bases are shared with TRBD1. CDR1 LGHNA and CDR2 YSLEER come from the germline V gene. Trimming cost V 0 bases and J 4 bases; bases outside gene matches: 8. The CDR3 has 16 residues. The CDR3 here is CASSQDQGGAAYGYTF. Here the CDR3 DNA reads TGCGCCAGCAGCCAAGATCAAGGGGGCGCTGCCTATGGCTACACCTTC.

The table lists this clone with a few counts. The rearrangement uses TRBV10-3 and TRBJ1-4; TRBD1 aligns across 8 bases. Looked up from germline, CDR1 is ENHRY and CDR2 is SYGVKD. CDR3 length equals 16 residues. J was trimmed by 7 bases and V by 4 bases; bases with no gene match: 11. CDR3 DNA sequence: TGTGCCATCAGTGCGCAGCTACAGGGGGGAGGTGAAAAACTGTTTTTT. This translates into CAISAQLQGGGEKLFF.

The chain combines TRBV15 with TRBJ1-2; the D is unclear. The V gene's germline CDR1 is LNHNV and CDR2 YYDKDF (reference sequence). The CDR3 runs to 18 residues. The V end lost 0 bases, the J end lost 0 bases, and 17 bases lay between the germline ends. CDR3 sequence reads: CATSRDAVYVSANYGYTF. CDR3 bases: TGTGCCACCAGCAGAGATGCCGTATACGTATCAGCTAACTATGGCTACACCTTC.

The chain is built from TRBV27 and TRBJ1-1; D perhaps matches TRBD1 (5 bases). From germline, CDR1 is MNHEY and CDR2 SMNVEV (reference sequence). Trimming took 2 bases from V and 4 from J, leaving 17 bases between them. The CDR3 length is 16 residues. CDR3 in amino acids: CASSLGGLPGGTEAFF. CDR3 in DNA: TGTGCCAGCAGTTTAGGGGGACTCCCGGGGGGCACTGAAGCTTTCTTT.

The chain links TRBV7-8 to TRBJ1-1, with TRBD1 as a possible D gene (6 bases). The CDR3 contains 15 residues. The V gene's germline CDR1 is SGHVS and CDR2 FQNEAQ. V was pared by 4 bases and J by 2 bases, with 14 bases between. The CDR3 coding sequence is TGTGCCAGCAGCTCCCTGGTGGGGACAAACACTGAAGCTTTCTTT. Translated: CASSSLVGTNTEAFF.

The CDR3: CAISDPGFTGELFF. The CDR3, as DNA: TGTGCCATCTCAGACCCCGGGTTCACCGGGGAGCTGTTTTTT. The chain couples TRBV7-2 to TRBJ2-2; D not certain. This CDR3 is built from 14 residues. Deletions cut 10 bases from V and 4 bases from J, with 16 bases between. CDR1 and CDR2 (germline): SGHTA, FQGNSA.

CDR3 sequence (DNA): TGTGCCAGCAGCCAGACCACCTTTAACAGGGGGCTTTTGGACGAGCAGTACTTC. It codes for CASSQTTFNRGLLDEQYF. The gene calls are TRBV14 and TRBJ2-7, with 9 bases that match TRBD1. CDR3 length equals 18 residues. V lost 3 bases to trimming and J lost 5 bases; unmatched junction nucleotides: 17. From germline, CDR1 is SGHDN and CDR2 FVKESK.

This clone was recorded only once. The chain uses TRBV4-2 and TRBJ2-7, with a weak D call TRBD1 (6 bases). Trimming shortened V by 1 base and J by 3 bases, and 13 bases separated the two germline ends. Looked up from germline, CDR1 is LGHNA and CDR2 is YNFKEQ. The CDR3 loop spans 15 amino acids. The CDR3 DNA sequence: TGTGCCAGCAGCCAAGGGGAGACAGGAAGCTACGAGCAGTACTTC. The encoded protein is CASSQGETGSYEQYF.

V is TRBV29-1 and J is TRBJ2-2; TRBD1 is a possible D gene (5 bases). V shed 7 bases and J shed 1 base, with 13 bases lying between them. In germline, CDR1 is SQVTM, CDR2 ANQGSEA. This CDR3 has 14 residues. Here the CDR3 DNA reads TGCAGCGGACGACAGACCTTGAACACCGGGGAGCTGTTTTTT. Translated: CSGRQTLNTGELFF.